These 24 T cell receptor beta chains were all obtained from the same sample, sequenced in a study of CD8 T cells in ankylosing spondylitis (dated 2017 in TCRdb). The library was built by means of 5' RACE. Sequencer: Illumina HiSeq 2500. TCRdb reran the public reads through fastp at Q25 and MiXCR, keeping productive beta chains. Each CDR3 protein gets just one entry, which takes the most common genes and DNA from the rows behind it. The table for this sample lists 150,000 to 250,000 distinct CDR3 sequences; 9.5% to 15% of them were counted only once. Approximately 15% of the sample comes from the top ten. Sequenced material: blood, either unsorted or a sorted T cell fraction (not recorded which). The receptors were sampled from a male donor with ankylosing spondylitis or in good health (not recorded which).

The CDR3 nucleotides are TGCAGTGCTAGAGATTTCGGGACCCCCTCGGCCGGGGAGCTGTTTTTT. It translates to CSARDFGTPSAGELFF. V is TRBV20-1 and J is TRBJ2-2, with D perhaps matching TRBD1 or TRBD2 (5 bases each). The germline V gene has CDR1 DFQATT and CDR2 SNEGSKA (reference sequence). Trimming left V 0 bases short and J 6 bases short, with 17 bases between. The CDR3 totals 16 residues.

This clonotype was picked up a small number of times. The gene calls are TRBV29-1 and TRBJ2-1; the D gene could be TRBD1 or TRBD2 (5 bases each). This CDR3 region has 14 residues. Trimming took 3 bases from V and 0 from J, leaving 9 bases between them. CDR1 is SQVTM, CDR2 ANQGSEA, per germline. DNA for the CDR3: TGCAGCGTTGAGCCAGGGAGCTCCTACAATGAGCAGTTCTTC. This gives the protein CSVEPGSSYNEQFF.

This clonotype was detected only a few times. The CDR3 nucleotides read TGCAGTGCTAGAGATAGTAGAGGGCCTAGCACAGATACGCAGTATTTT. It encodes CSARDSRGPSTDTQYF. This chain links TRBV20-1 with TRBJ2-3, with a weak D call TRBD2 (5 bases). Germline CDR1 reads DFQATT; CDR2 reads SNEGSKA (reference sequence). This CDR3 region has 16 residues. The V gene lost 0 bases and the J gene lost 0 bases, with 13 bases spanning the gap.

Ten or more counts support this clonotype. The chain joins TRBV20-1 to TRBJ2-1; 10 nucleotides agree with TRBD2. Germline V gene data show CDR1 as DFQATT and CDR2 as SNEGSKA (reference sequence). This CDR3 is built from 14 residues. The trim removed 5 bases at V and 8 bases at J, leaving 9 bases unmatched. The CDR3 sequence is CSAGAGGPLDEQFF. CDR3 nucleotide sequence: TGCAGTGCTGGAGCGGGAGGGCCTCTCGATGAGCAGTTCTTC.

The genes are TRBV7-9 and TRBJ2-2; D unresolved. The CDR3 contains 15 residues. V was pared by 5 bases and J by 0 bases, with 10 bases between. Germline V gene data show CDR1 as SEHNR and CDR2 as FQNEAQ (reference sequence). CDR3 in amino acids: CASSPDATNTGELFF. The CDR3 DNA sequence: TGTGCCAGCAGCCCGGACGCCACGAACACCGGGGAGCTGTTTTTT.

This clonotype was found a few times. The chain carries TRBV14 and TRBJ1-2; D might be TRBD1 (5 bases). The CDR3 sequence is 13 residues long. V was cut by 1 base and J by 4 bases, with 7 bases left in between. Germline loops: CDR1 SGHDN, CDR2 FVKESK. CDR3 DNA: TGTGCCAGCAGCCAAGGGGGGTTCTATGGCTACACCTTC. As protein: CASSQGGFYGYTF.

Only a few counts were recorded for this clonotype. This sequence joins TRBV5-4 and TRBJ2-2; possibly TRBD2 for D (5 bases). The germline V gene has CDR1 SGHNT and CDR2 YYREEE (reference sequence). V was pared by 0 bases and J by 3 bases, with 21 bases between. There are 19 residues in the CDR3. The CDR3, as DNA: TGTGCCAGCAGCTTGGATGGTAGGGTTGGGAGCTTGCACACCGGGGAGCTGTTTTTT. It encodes CASSLDGRVGSLHTGELFF.

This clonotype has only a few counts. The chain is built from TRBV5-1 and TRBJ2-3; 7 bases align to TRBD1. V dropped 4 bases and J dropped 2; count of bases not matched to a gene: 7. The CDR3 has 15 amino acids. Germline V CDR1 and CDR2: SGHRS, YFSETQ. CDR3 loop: CASSPGTVDTDTQYF. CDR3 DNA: TGCGCCAGCAGCCCGGGGACAGTTGACACAGATACGCAGTATTTT.

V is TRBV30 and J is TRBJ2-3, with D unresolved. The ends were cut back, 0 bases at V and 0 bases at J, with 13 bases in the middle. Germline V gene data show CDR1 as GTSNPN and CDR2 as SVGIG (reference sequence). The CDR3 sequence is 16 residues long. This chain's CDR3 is CAWSVVQVSSTDTQYF. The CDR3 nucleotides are TGTGCCTGGAGTGTGGTTCAAGTCTCTAGCACAGATACGCAGTATTTT.

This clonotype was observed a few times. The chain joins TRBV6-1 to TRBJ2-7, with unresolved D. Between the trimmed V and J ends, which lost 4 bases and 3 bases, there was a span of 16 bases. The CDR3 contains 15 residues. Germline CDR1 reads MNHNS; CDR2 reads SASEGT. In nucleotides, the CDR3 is TGTGCCAGCAGTGCCCCCCGGGCTTCGAGCTACGAGCAGTACTTC. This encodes CASSAPRASSYEQYF.

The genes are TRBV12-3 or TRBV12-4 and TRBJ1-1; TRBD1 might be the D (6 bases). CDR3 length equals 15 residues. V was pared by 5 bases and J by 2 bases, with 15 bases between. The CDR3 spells CASSLQGGPNTEAFF. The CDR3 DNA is TGTGCCAGCAGTCTTCAAGGGGGACCTAACACTGAAGCTTTCTTT.

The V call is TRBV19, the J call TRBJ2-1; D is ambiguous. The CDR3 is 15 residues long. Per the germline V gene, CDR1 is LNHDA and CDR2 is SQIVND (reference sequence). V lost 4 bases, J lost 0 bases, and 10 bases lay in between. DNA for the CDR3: TGTGCCAGTAGTACCCCCTTGGGCTCCTACAATGAGCAGTTCTTC. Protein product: CASSTPLGSYNEQFF.

The CDR3 DNA is TGTGCCAGCAGCATCCTCCGAGCGGGAGGCGAGCAGTACTTC. Translated, it gives CASSILRAGGEQYF. The rearrangement links TRBV7-9 to TRBJ2-7; 9 bases fit TRBD2. J gave up 6 bases and V 5 bases, and 8 bases lay outside the gene matches. CDR1 and CDR2 (germline): SEHNR, FQNEAQ (reference sequence). The CDR3 is made up of 14 amino acids.

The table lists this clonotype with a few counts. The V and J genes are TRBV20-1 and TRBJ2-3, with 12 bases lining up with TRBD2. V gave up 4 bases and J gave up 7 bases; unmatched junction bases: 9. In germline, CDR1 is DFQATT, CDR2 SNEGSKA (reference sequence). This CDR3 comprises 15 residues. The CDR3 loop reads CSATNLAGGPNTQYF. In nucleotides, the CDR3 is TGCAGTGCTACAAATCTAGCGGGGGGGCCGAATACGCAGTATTTT.

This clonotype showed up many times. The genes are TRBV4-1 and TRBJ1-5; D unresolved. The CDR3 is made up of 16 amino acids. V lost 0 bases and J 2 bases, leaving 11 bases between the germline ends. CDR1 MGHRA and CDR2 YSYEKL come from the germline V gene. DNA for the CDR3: TGCGCCAGCAGCCAAGAGCCGGGTATGGGCAATCAGCCCCAGCATTTT. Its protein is CASSQEPGMGNQPQHF.

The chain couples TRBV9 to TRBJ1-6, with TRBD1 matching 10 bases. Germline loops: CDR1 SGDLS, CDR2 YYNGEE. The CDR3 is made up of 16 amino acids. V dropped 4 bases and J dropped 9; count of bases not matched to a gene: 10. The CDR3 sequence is CASSTQTGGSGSPLHF. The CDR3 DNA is TGTGCCAGCAGCACCCAGACAGGGGGCAGCGGTTCACCCCTCCACTTT.

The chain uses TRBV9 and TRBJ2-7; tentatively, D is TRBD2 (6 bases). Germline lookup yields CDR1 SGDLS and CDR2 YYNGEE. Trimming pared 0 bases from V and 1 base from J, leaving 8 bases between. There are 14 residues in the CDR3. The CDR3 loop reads CASSVGRGSYEQYF. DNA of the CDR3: TGTGCCAGCAGCGTAGGGAGGGGTTCCTACGAGCAGTACTTC.

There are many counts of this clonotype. This CDR3 is CASSDDRATSYEQYF. The CDR3 DNA reads TGTGCCAGCAGCGATGACAGGGCCACCTCCTACGAGCAGTACTTC. V and J are TRBV5-6 and TRBJ2-7; TRBD1 aligns across 7 bases. CDR3 size: 15 residues. V shed 4 bases, J shed 0 bases, and the junction held 7 bases outside the gene matches. The V gene's germline CDR1 is SGHDT and CDR2 YYEEEE.

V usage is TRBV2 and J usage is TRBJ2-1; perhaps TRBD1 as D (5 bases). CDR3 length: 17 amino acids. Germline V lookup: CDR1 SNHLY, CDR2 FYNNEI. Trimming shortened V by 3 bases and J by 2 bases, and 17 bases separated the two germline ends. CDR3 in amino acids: CASSESQGPLTYNEQFF. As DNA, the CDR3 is TGTGCCAGCAGTGAGAGTCAGGGCCCTCTGACCTACAATGAGCAGTTCTTC.

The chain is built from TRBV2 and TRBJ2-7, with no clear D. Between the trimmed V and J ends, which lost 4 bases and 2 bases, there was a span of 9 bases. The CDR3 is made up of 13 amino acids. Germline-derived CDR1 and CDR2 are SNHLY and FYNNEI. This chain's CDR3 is CASSVQDTYEQYF. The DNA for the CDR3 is TGTGCCAGCAGTGTGCAGGATACCTACGAGCAGTACTTC.

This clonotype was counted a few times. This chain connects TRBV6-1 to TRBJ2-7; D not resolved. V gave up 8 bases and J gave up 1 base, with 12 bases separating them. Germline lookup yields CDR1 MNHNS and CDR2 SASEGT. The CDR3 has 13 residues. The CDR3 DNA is TGTGCCAGCCTGGACGGACCGTCCTACGAGCAGTACTTC. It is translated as CASLDGPSYEQYF.

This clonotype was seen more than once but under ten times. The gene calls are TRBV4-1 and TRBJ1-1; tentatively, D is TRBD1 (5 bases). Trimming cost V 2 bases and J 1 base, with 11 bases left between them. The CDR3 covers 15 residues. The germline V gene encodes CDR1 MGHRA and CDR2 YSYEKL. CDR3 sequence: CASSQWGVGNTEAFF. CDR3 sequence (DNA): TGCGCCAGCAGCCAATGGGGGGTGGGGAACACTGAAGCTTTCTTT.

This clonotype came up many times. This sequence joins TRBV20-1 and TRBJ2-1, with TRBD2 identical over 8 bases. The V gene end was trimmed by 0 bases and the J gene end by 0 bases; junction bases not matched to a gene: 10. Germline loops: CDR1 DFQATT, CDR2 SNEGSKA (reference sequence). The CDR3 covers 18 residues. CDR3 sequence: CSARETLGGRSSYNEQFF. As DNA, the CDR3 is TGCAGTGCTAGAGAAACTTTGGGCGGGAGGAGCTCCTACAATGAGCAGTTCTTC.

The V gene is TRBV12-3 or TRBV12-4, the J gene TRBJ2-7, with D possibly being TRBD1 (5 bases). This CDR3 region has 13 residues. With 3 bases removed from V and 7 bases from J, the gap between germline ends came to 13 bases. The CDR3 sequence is CASSFGAGREQYF. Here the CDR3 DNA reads TGTGCCAGCAGTTTTGGGGCCGGGCGGGAGCAGTACTTC.